This T cell receptor beta chain originates from a study of shared clonotypes between healthy human individuals. TCRdb's copy holds only in-frame clones and misses some; the assay was immunoSEQ multiplex PCR. Among 1,100,000 or so clones listed, roughly 74% were seen once. The germline V gene has CDR1 SGHNT and CDR2 YENEEA. Trimming took off 3 bases at V and 2 bases at J, with 5 bases between the two ends. The CDR3 consists of 13 residues. Sequenced sample: memory CD4+ T cells from PBMCs. The subset here: CD45RA-negative fraction. The receptor comes from a young man in good health. Some clones in this sample may be carry-over from other donors' samples. The chain has TRBV11-3 and TRBJ2-4; D gene uncertain. CDR3 bases: TGTGCCAGCAGCTTGGGCCCCAAAAACATTCAGTACTTC. Residues: CASSLGPKNIQYF. Combining the CDR3 with reference TRBV11-3 and TRBJ2-4 gives the whole variable domain EAGVVQSPRYKIIEKKQPVAFWCNPISGHNTLYWYLQNLGQGPELLIRYENEEAVDDSQLPKDRFSAERLKGVDSTLKIQPAELGDSAVYLCASSLGPKNIQYFGAGTRLSVL.